These 8 T cell receptor beta chains were sequenced from one sample in a study of T cells expressing NK-cell markers. One entry per CDR3 protein, without DNA, is what TCRdb gives after re-calling the 5' RACE reads. This listing includes about 390,000 distinct CDR3 sequences. Sequencing was performed on blood T cells: a sorted CD56 or NKG2C T cell subset, CD4+ or CD8+ T cells, or bulk PBMC T cells (not recorded which). These receptors came from a woman in her forties or fifties in good health.

The J gene is TRBJ2-7, the V gene TRBV12-3 or TRBV12-4; TCRdb indicates TRBD2, and absent DNA this call remains unverified. The CDR3 runs to 15 residues. CDR3 sequence reads: CASRGGLAGVYEQYF.

The chain combines TRBV10-3 with TRBJ2-1; lacking DNA, the TRBD1 call made by TCRdb goes unchecked. CDR1 is ENHRY and CDR2 is SYGVKD in the germline V gene. CDR3 length equals 14 residues. The CDR3 reads CAISSGQGVNEQFF.

J is TRBJ2-7 and V is TRBV12-5; checking the TCRdb D call of TRBD2 is not possible without DNA. CDR1 LGHNT and CDR2 FRNRAP come from the germline V gene. The CDR3 has 15 residues. This CDR3 reads CASGLFPAGVGEQYF.

V usage is TRBV12-3 or TRBV12-4 and J usage is TRBJ2-1; as DNA is missing, the TRBD2 call by TCRdb cannot be tested. The CDR3 totals 14 residues. CDR3 sequence reads: CASSLDGPPIEQFF.

V and J are TRBV4-1 and TRBJ2-7; TCRdb gives TRBD2 as the D gene, but with no DNA this cannot be confirmed. This CDR3 spans 14 amino acids. The germline CDR1 and CDR2 sequences are MGHRA and YSYEKL. The CDR3 loop reads CASNPYGTSGEQYF.

V gene TRBV6-4 combines with J gene TRBJ2-1. CDR1 and CDR2 (germline): MRHNA, SNTAGT. The CDR3 runs 16 residues. CDR3 amino acids: CASSPHDRRGIDEQFF.

The rearrangement uses TRBV12-3 or TRBV12-4 and TRBJ2-4; TCRdb's assignment of TRBD1 cannot be checked, as there is no DNA. The length of the CDR3 is 14 residues. CDR3: CASSFRQGENIQYF.

This rearrangement joins TRBV6-5 to TRBJ2-3; the TCRdb call, TRBD2, lacks DNA for checking. The germline gives CDR1 MNHEY, CDR2 SVGAGI. The CDR3 loop spans 13 amino acids. The CDR3 region is CASSTPGLEMQYF.